One T cell receptor beta chain is described in this entry. This clonotype turned up a few times. Its antigen remains unidentified. Base-call qualities are not available, and no considerably larger clone is one nucleotide away. The receptor library was made with PCR. For sequencing, an Illumina HiSeq 2500 was employed. TCR libraries were prepared with molecular barcoding, using unique molecular identifiers to normalize TCRbeta repertoire quantification. TCRdb itself trimmed the public reads at Q25 with fastp, ran MiXCR and retained productive beta chains. Each entry is one CDR3 protein sequence, shown with its most common DNA and genes. The sample table lists over 100,000 distinct CDR3 sequences, around 6% of them with a count of one. Approximately 6.6% of the sample is held by the ten biggest clonotypes. This specimen belongs to a study of T-cell reconstitution after alpha-beta-depleted transplantation in children (dated by TCRdb to about 2016). Notes on the research overall: T-cell immune reconstitution after TCRalphabeta/CD19-depleted allogeneic hematopoietic cell transplantation in children was quantitatively tracked in the study by means of TCR repertoire profiling.

CDR1 is given as SGHRS and CDR2 as YFSETQ, both from the germline V gene. V is shortened by 4 bases, J by 2 bases, and the region joining them spans 6 bases. The CDR3 covers 12 residues, taking in both the cysteine and the phenylalanine. Only CDR3 DNA is held: 36 bases, read in frame from base 1. The meaning of the sample's time point label: day 60 (about 2 months) after transplantation. What the treatment or condition label conveys for this sample: allogeneic hematopoietic cell transplantation with graft depleted of TCRalphabeta T cells and CD19 B cells. The transplant recipients were children given TCRalphabeta/CD19-depleted allogeneic hematopoietic cell grafts. The study at large found these results: In some patients, the high TCRbeta diversity seen at day 60 was put down to recipient T cells and intrathymic progenitors that had survived conditioning. Over subsequent months, a decline in hyperexpanded clone frequencies was noted, and after one year, T-cell counts and TCRbeta diversity were mostly ascribed to newly produced T cells. Apparently early alphabetaT-cell count recovery about two months after transplant reportedly relied on only several hundred rapidly expanded clones derived from non-depleted graft cells.

The receptor's source is a female patient aged 2-15 years who had a stem cell transplant for Fanconi anemia, so the T cells may come from the graft donor. The sample consisted of PBMCs, mostly from graft donor cells, taken 60 days after TCRalphabeta/CD19-depleted stem cell transplant. The sequence is built from TRBV5-1 and TRBJ2-5; no confident D gene assignment can be made. The CDR3 region reads CASSHLQETQYF. The nucleotide sequence is TGCGCCAGCAGCCACCTTCAAGAGACCCAGTACTTC.